The 5 T cell receptor beta chains in this list originate from one sample, sequenced in a study of cytomegalovirus exposure and HLA in healthy donors. 60 Vbeta and 13 Jbeta primers were used in PCR. Data came from immunoSEQ multiplex PCR; TCRdb stores just in-frame clones and leaves some out. The repertoire holds approximately 150,000 clones, 70% to 80% seen once, with roughly 1.6% in the top ten. The sequenced material came from PBMCs. The receptors come from a female donor in good health and CMV-seronegative.

The V and J genes are TRBV5-6 and TRBJ1-2; 8 bases are shared with TRBD1. CDR3 length: 17 residues. V lost 1 base, J lost 6 bases, and 14 bases stayed unmatched. Germline CDR1 reads SGHDT; CDR2 reads YYEEEE. In DNA, the CDR3 is TGTGCCAGCAGCTTGACCATATTGCGGACAGGGAATCATGGCTACACCTTC. Protein: CASSLTILRTGNHGYTF.

The chain is built from TRBV9 and TRBJ2-3; 11 bases agree with TRBD1. This CDR3 region has 15 residues. CDR1 is SGDLS and CDR2 is YYNGEE in the germline V gene. The V and J ends lost 6 bases and 6 bases, in that order; junction bases with no gene match: 9. The CDR3, as DNA: TGTGCCAGCAAGAAGGGACAGGGGGTTGGGGATACGCAGTATTTT. Translating gives CASKKGQGVGDTQYF. The entire variable domain, with the rest obtained from reference TRBV9 and TRBJ2-3, is as follows: DSGVTQTPKHLITATGQRVTLRCSPRSGDLSVYWYQQSLDQGLQFLIQYYNGEERAKGNILERFSAQQFPDLHSELNLSSLELGDSALYFCASKKGQGVGDTQYFGPGTRLTVL.

The genes are TRBV28 and TRBJ1-2; 9 bases line up with TRBD1. This CDR3 has 13 amino acids. The V and J ends lost 6 bases and 7 bases, in that order; junction bases with no gene match: 6. Germline V gives CDR1 MDHEN, CDR2 SYDVKM. CDR3 in DNA: TGTGCCAGCAGCCCCCGGGACAGGGCTGGCTACACCTTC. Its protein is CASSPRDRAGYTF.

The chain links TRBV7-2 to TRBJ2-7, with D maybe TRBD2 (6 bases). CDR1 SGHTA and CDR2 FQGNSA come from the germline V gene. V lost 8 bases and J 0 bases, leaving 14 bases between the germline ends. The CDR3 length is 14 residues. CDR3 in DNA: TGTGCCAGCGGCGTCGGGGGAAGCTCCTACGAGCAGTACTTC. Amino acid sequence: CASGVGGSSYEQYF.

This chain connects TRBV10-1 to TRBJ1-2; 8 bases fit TRBD1. CDR1 is WNHNN, CDR2 SYGVQD, per germline (reference sequence). CDR3 length: 14 amino acids. V shed 6 bases, J shed 5 bases, and the junction held 8 bases outside the gene matches. The CDR3 sequence is CASSPGQETYGYTF. The CDR3 region has the DNA TGCGCCAGCAGCCCGGGACAGGAAACTTATGGCTACACCTTC.